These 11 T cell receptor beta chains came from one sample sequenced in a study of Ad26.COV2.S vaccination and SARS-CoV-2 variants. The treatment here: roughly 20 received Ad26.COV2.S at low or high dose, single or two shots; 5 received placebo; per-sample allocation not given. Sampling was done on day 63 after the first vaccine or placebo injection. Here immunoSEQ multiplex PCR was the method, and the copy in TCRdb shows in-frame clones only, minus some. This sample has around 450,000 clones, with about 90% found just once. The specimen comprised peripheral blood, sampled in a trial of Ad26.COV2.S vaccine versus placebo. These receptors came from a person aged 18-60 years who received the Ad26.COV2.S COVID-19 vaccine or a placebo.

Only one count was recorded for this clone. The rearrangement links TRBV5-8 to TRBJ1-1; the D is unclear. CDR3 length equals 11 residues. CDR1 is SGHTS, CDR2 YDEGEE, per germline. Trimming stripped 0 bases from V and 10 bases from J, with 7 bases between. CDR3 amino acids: CASSLAVGAFF. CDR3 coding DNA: TGTGCCAGCAGCTTGGCCGTGGGAGCTTTCTTT.

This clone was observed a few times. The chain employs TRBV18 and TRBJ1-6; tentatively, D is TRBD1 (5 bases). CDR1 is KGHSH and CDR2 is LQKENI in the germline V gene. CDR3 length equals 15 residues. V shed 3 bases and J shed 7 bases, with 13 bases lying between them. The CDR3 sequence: CASSPGDGLNSPLHF. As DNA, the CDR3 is TGTGCCAGCTCACCGGGGGACGGACTGAATTCACCCCTCCACTTT.

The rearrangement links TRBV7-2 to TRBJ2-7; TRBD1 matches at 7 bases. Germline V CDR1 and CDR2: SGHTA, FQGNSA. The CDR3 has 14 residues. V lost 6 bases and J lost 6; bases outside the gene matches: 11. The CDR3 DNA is TGTGCCAGCAGTCCTCTGACAGGGATCTCCGAGCAGTACTTC. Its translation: CASSPLTGISEQYF.

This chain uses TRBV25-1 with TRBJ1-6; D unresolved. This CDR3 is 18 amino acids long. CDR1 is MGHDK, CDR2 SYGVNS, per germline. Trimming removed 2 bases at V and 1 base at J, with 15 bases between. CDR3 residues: CASSEALAHGSYNSPLHF. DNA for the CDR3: TGTGCCAGCAGTGAAGCCCTCGCTCATGGGTCCTATAATTCACCCCTCCACTTT.

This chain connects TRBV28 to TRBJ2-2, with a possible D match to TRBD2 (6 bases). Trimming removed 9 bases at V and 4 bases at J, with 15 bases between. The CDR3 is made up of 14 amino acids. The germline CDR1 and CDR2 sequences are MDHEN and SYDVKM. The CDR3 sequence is CASTGGAFTGELFF. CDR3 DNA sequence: TGTGCCAGTACCGGAGGGGCATTCACCGGGGAGCTGTTTTTT.

This chain's CDR3 is CAWSDRPFEKLFF. CDR3 sequence (DNA): TGTGCCTGGAGCGACAGGCCCTTTGAAAAACTGTTTTTT. The rearrangement links TRBV30 to TRBJ1-4; weak D call: TRBD1 (6 bases). There are 13 residues in the CDR3. Germline assignment: CDR1 GTSNPN and CDR2 SVGIG (reference sequence). V was cut by 3 bases and J by 7 bases, with 12 bases left in between.

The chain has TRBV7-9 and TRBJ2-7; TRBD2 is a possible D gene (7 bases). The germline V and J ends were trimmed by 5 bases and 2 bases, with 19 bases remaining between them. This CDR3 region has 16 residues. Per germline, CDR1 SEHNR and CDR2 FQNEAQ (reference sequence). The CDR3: CASSPIGGRGAYEQYF. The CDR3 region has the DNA TGTGCCAGCAGCCCCATAGGGGGGAGGGGAGCCTACGAGCAGTACTTC. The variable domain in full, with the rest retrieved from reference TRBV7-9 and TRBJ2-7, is DTGVSQNPRHKITKRGQNVTFRCDPISEHNRLYWYRQTLGQGPEFLTYFQNEAQLEKSRLLSDRFSAERPKGSFSTLEIQRTEQGDSAMYLCASSPIGGRGAYEQYFGPGTRLTVT.

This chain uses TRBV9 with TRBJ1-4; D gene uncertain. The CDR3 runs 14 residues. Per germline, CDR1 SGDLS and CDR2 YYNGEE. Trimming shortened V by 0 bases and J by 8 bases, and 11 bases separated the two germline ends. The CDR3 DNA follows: TGTGCCAGCAGCGTAGGGGTCAGGATGGAAAAACTGTTTTTT. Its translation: CASSVGVRMEKLFF.

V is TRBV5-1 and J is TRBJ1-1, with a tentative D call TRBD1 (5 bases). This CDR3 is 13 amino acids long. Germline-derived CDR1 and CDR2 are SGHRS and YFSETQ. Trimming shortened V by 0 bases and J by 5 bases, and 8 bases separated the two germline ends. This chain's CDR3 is CASSLETETEAFF. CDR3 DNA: TGCGCCAGCAGCTTGGAGACAGAGACTGAAGCTTTCTTT.

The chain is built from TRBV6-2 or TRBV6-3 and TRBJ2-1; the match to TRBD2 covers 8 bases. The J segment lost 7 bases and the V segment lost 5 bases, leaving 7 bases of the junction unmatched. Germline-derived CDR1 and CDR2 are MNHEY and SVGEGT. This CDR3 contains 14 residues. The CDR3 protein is CASSTQAGVNEQFF. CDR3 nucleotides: TGTGCCAGCAGTACCCAAGCGGGAGTTAATGAGCAGTTCTTC.

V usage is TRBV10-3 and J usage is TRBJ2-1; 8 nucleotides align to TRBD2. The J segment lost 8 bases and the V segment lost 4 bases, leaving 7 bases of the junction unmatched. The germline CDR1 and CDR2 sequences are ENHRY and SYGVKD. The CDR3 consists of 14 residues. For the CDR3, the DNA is TGTGCCATCAGTGTCCGGGAGGGCTTCGATGAGCAGTTCTTC. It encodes CAISVREGFDEQFF.